This TCR beta chain originates from a study of identifying expanded T cells in peripheral blood. Study conclusions and caveats: Over about two and four weeks, about 15 and 19 clones changed, versus approximately 1.2 between replicates.

The V segment lost 5 bases and the J segment 7 bases; nucleotides outside the gene matches: 11. Germline-derived CDR1 and CDR2 are SNHLY and FYNNEI. The CDR3 covers 16 residues. About this clone itself: The antigen is unknown.

Sequencing used immunoSEQ multiplex PCR; TCRdb keeps in-frame clones, though not all of them. Found here are about 100,000 clones, 88% of them singletons; the top ten hold less than 15%. During the collection period, no donor immune events like infections were recorded. The sequence derives from a person aged 18-69 years in good health. The rearrangement uses TRBV2 and TRBJ1-4, with 9 bases fitting TRBD1. Specimen: blood. CDR3 in DNA: TGTGCCAGCAGTCTCGACCAACAGGGGGCGGGTGAAAAACTGTTTTTT. Amino acids: CASSLDQQGAGEKLFF.